This TCR beta chain was retrieved from a study of cytomegalovirus exposure and HLA in healthy donors. This CDR3 spans 16 amino acids. Primers included in the PCR were 60 Vbeta and 13 Jbeta primers. Here immunoSEQ multiplex PCR was the method, and the copy in TCRdb shows in-frame clones only, minus some. Of about 190,000 clones in the sample, approximately 70% were seen once. This clonotype originated in a young woman in good health and CMV-seropositive. The chain couples TRBV21-1 to TRBJ1-4; the table's TRBD1 call for D was not verified on the DNA. TRBV21-1 is labeled a pseudogene. The sequenced sample consisted of PBMCs. The CDR3 sequence is CASSKRATGKNEKLFF. CDR3 nucleotides: TGTGCCAGCAGCAAAAGGGCGACAGGGAAGAATGAAAAACTGTTTTTT.